One sample yielded the 14 T cell receptor beta chains listed below, sequenced in a study of shared clonotypes between healthy human individuals. Generated by immunoSEQ multiplex PCR, the TCRdb table keeps only in-frame clones and is missing some. The data contain roughly 720,000 clones, about 92% of them singletons. Sequencing input: memory CD8+ T cells from PBMCs. Regarding subset: CD45RO+ cells pooled with CCR7-negative TemRA cells. The receptor source for this set is a man between 18 and 29 years old in good health. Some clones in this sample may be carry-over from other donors' samples.

This clone was counted at least ten times. This sample includes further DNA sequences coding for the same CDR3. The gene calls are TRBV6-5 and TRBJ2-7, with D possibly matching TRBD2 (6 bases). V dropped 6 bases and J dropped 3 bases, with 9 bases sitting between them. This CDR3 is 12 amino acids long. Germline-derived CDR1 and CDR2 are MNHEY and SVGAGI. The CDR3 sequence is CASSSGDYEQYF. CDR3 sequence (DNA): TGTGCCAGCAGCTCGGGGGACTACGAGCAGTACTTC.

V gene TRBV28 combines with J gene TRBJ1-3; possibly TRBD1 for D (5 bases). Germline V gene sequence: CDR1 MDHEN, CDR2 SYDVKM. The CDR3 has 16 residues. Deletions cut 6 bases from V and 4 bases from J, with 19 bases between. The CDR3 protein is CASSPGRREAGNTIYF. DNA of the CDR3: TGTGCCAGCAGCCCGGGGCGACGGGAAGCGGGAAACACCATATATTTT.

The chain joins TRBV28 to TRBJ1-3, with TRBD1 identical over 8 bases. Germline CDR1 is MDHEN and CDR2 is SYDVKM. Trimming took 2 bases from V and 3 from J; bases not matched to a gene: 6. There are 16 residues in the CDR3. In DNA, the CDR3 is TGTGCCAGCAGTTTAACGGACAGGGCGCTTGGAAACACCATATATTTT. Protein sequence: CASSLTDRALGNTIYF. Variable domain in full (rest from reference TRBV28 and TRBJ1-3): DVKVTQSSRYLVKRTGEKVFLECVQDMDHENMFWYRQDPGLGLRLIYFSYDVKMKEKGDIPEGYSVSREKKERFSLILESASTNQTSMYLCASSLTDRALGNTIYFGEGSWLTVV.

J is TRBJ2-7 and V is TRBV19, with 7 bases lining up with TRBD1. The V segment lost 3 bases and the J segment 4 bases; nucleotides outside the gene matches: 6. Germline values: CDR1 LNHDA, CDR2 SQIVND (reference sequence). CDR3 length equals 14 residues. Here the CDR3 DNA reads TGTGCCAGTAGTATTGGACAGGACCTTTACGAGCAGTACTTC. As protein: CASSIGQDLYEQYF.

The J gene is TRBJ1-1, the V gene TRBV6-1; possibly TRBD1 for D (5 bases). The germline V and J ends were trimmed by 2 bases and 4 bases, with 11 bases remaining between them. Germline CDR1 reads MNHNS; CDR2 reads SASEGT. CDR3 length: 14 residues. The CDR3 sequence is CASSEKWGGTEAFF. CDR3 DNA: TGTGCCAGCAGTGAAAAATGGGGCGGCACTGAAGCTTTCTTT.

The chain recombines TRBV10-3 with TRBJ1-2, with TRBD1 as a possible D gene (5 bases). The germline gives CDR1 ENHRY, CDR2 SYGVKD. V gave up 0 bases and J gave up 4 bases, with 18 bases separating them. The CDR3 has 17 amino acids. The CDR3: CAISESTLYGGTYGYTF. The DNA for the CDR3 is TGTGCCATCAGTGAGTCGACTCTATATGGGGGTACCTATGGCTACACCTTC.

This rearrangement joins TRBV27 to TRBJ1-2; tentative D call: TRBD1 (5 bases). Germline assignment: CDR1 MNHEY and CDR2 SMNVEV (reference sequence). The CDR3 totals 14 residues. V lost 5 bases and J 4 bases, leaving 14 bases between the germline ends. The chain's CDR3 is CASSGLRDPYGYTF. CDR3 bases: TGTGCCAGCAGTGGGCTACGGGACCCCTATGGCTACACCTTC.

This chain joins TRBV7-3 and TRBJ1-1; D is unclear. From germline, CDR1 is SGHTA and CDR2 FQGTGA. Between the trimmed V and J ends, which lost 5 bases and 0 bases, there was a span of 19 bases. This CDR3 comprises 17 residues. The CDR3 nucleotides are TGTGCCAGCAGCCCACAAGACTTCGGCAGCATGAACACTGAAGCTTTCTTT. It is translated as CASSPQDFGSMNTEAFF.

This chain joins TRBV6-1 and TRBJ2-1; tentatively, D is TRBD1 or TRBD2 (5 bases each). Trimming left V 0 bases short and J 8 bases short, with 17 bases between. Per the germline V gene, CDR1 is MNHNS and CDR2 is SASEGT. The CDR3 totals 16 residues. The CDR3 DNA is TGTGCCAGCAGTGAAGCTTGGGGGAGTGTGGGCGATGAGCAGTTCTTC. Translating gives CASSEAWGSVGDEQFF.

V usage is TRBV11-2 and J usage is TRBJ2-3; 7 nucleotides agree with TRBD2. The length of the CDR3 is 15 residues. Germline CDR1 is SGHAT and CDR2 is FQNNGV. Trimming took 5 bases from V and 5 from J; bases not matched to a gene: 10. The CDR3 nucleotides are TGTGCCAGCAGCCTTTGGAGCGGGATCGTAGATACGCAGTATTTT. It codes for CASSLWSGIVDTQYF.

The chain uses TRBV29-1 and TRBJ1-4, with 10 bases that match TRBD1. Germline V CDR1 and CDR2: SQVTM, ANQGSEA. V gave up 7 bases and J gave up 6 bases; unmatched junction bases: 5. This CDR3 comprises 13 residues. The CDR3 DNA reads TGCAGCGCCACGACAGGGGGCTATGAAAAACTGTTTTTT. This translates into CSATTGGYEKLFF.

This clone was seen a handful of times. The V call is TRBV7-9, the J call TRBJ2-1; weak D call: TRBD1 (5 bases). The germline CDR1 and CDR2 sequences are SEHNR and FQNEAQ (reference sequence). Deletions cut 5 bases from V and 3 bases from J, with 17 bases between. This CDR3 has 16 amino acids. CDR3 protein: CASSPLGKQVYNEQFF. The CDR3, as DNA: TGTGCCAGCAGCCCACTGGGAAAACAGGTCTACAATGAGCAGTTCTTC.

This chain uses TRBV4-2 with TRBJ2-1; D not resolved. Germline V gene lookup returns CDR1 LGHNA and CDR2 YNFKEQ. The V end was cut by 4 bases, the J end by 8 bases, with 12 bases between. The CDR3 sequence is 13 residues long. The CDR3 sequence is CASSPARRYEQFF. In DNA form, the CDR3 reads TGTGCCAGCAGCCCTGCACGGCGTTATGAGCAGTTCTTC.

The chain combines TRBV7-3 with TRBJ2-1, with 8 bases that match TRBD2. Trimming at V came to 2 bases and at J to 6 bases, leaving 9 bases not matched to a gene. The CDR3 is 16 amino acids. The germline V gene encodes CDR1 SGHTA and CDR2 FQGTGA. CDR3 nucleotide sequence: TGTGCCAGCAGCTTACGGGCTGCGGGAGGTCCCAATGAGCAGTTCTTC. This gives the protein CASSLRAAGGPNEQFF.